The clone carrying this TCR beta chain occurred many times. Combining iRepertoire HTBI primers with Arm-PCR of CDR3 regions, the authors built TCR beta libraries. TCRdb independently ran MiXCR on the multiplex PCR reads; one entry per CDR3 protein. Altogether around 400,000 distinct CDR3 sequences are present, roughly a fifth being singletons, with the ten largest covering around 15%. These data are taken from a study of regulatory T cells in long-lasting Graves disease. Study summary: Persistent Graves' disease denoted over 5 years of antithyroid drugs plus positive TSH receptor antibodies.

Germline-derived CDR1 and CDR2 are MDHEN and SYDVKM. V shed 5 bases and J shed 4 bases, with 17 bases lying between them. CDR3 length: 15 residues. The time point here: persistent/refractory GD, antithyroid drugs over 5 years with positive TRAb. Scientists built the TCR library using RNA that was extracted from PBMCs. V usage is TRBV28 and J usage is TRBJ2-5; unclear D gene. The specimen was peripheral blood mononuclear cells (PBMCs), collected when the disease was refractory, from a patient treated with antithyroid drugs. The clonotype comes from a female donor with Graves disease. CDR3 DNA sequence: TGTGCCAGCAGTCCCACGGCGGTCTACGCAGAGACCCAGTACTTC. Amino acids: CASSPTAVYAETQYF.